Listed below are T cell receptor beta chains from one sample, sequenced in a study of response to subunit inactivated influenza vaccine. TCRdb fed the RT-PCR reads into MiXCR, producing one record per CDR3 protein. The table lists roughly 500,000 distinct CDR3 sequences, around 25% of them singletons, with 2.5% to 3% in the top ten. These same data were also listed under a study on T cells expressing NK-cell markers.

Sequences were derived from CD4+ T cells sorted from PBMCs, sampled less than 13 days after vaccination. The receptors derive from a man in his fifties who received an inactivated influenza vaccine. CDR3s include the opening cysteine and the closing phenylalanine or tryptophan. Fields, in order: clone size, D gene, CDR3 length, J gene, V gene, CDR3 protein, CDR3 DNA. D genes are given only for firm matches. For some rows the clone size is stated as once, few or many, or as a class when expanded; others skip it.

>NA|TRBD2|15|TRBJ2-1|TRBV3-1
CASSQDWTRHNEQFF
TGTGCCAGCAGCCAAGATTGGACTAGACACAATGAGCAGTTCTTC
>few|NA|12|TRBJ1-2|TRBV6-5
CASSRTDYGYTF
TGTGCCAGCAGTCGGACGGACTATGGCTACACCTTC
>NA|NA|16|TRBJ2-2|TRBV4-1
CASSPQEGRGTGELFF
TGCGCCAGCAGCCCCCAGGAGGGGCGGGGCACCGGGGAGCTGTTTTTT
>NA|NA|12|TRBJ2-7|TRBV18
CASSASSYEQYF
TGTGCCAGCTCAGCGAGCTCCTACGAGCAGTACTTC
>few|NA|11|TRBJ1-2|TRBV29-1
CSVARGAGYTF
TGCAGCGTTGCGCGGGGGGCTGGCTACACCTTC
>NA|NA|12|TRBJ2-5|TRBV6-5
CASSRGSETQYF
TGTGCCAGCAGCCGGGGCTCCGAGACCCAGTACTTC
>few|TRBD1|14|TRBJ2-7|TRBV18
CASSAGGKSYEQYF
TGTGCCAGCTCAGCAGGGGGAAAATCCTACGAGCAGTACTTC
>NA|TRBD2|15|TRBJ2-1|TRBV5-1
CASSLVGSGVYEQFF
TGCGCCAGCAGCTTGGTAGGTAGCGGGGTGTATGAGCAGTTCTTC
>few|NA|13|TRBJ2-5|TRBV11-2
CASRNRGVETQYF
TGTGCCAGCAGAAACCGTGGGGTAGAGACCCAGTACTTC
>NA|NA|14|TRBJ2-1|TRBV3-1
CASSQYAGDNEQFF
TGTGCCAGCAGCCAGTATGCAGGGGACAATGAGCAGTTCTTC
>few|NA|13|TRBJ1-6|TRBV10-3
CAISEVGNSPLHF
TGTGCCATCAGTGAAGTTGGGAATTCACCCCTCCACTTT
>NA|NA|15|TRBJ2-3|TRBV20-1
CSAGTWQGSADTQYF
TGCAGTGCTGGCACGTGGCAGGGTTCAGCAGATACGCAGTATTTT
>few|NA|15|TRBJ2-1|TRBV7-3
CASSFVPSSYNEQFF
TGTGCCAGCAGCTTTGTTCCGAGCTCCTACAATGAGCAGTTCTTC
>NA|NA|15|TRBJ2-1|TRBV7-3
CASSLLATHYNEQFF
TGTGCCAGCAGCCTCCTAGCGACCCACTACAATGAGCAGTTCTTC
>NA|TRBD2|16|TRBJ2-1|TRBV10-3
CAISELAGETYNEQFF
TGTGCCATCAGTGAACTAGCGGGAGAAACCTACAATGAGCAGTTCTTC
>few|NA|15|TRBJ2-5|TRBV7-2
CASSTTGTRGETQYF
TGTGCCAGCAGCACTACCGGGACCCGCGGGGAGACCCAGTACTTC
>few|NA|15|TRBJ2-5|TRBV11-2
CASSPRAGLQETQYF
TGTGCCAGCAGCCCCCGGGCTGGCCTTCAAGAGACCCAGTACTTC
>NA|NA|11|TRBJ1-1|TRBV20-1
CSAGDDTEAFF
TGCAGTGCTGGGGATGACACTGAAGCTTTCTTT
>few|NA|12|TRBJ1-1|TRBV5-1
CASSLAGSEAFF
TGCGCCAGCAGCCTGGCCGGGAGCGAAGCTTTCTTT
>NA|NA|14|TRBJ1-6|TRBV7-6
CASTQRPTASPLHF
TGTGCCAGCACCCAACGGCCCACGGCTTCACCCCTCCACTTT
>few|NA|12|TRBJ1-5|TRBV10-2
CASRASNQPQHF
TGCGCCAGCAGAGCTAGCAATCAGCCCCAGCATTTT
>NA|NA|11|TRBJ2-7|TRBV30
CACTGVYEQYF
TGTGCCTGTACGGGGGTTTACGAGCAGTACTTC
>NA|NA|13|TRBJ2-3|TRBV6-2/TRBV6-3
CASSYDTADTQYF
TGTGCCAGCAGTTACGACACGGCAGATACGCAGTATTTT
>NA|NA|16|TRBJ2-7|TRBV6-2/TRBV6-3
CASSSRLAGWKDEQYF
TGTGCCAGCAGTTCGCGGCTAGCAGGGTGGAAGGACGAGCAGTACTTC
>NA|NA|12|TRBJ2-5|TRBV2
CASRGLGETQYF
TGTGCCAGCAGGGGGCTCGGAGAGACCCAGTACTTC
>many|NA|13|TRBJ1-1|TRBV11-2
CASSLTLNTEAFF
TGTGCCAGCAGCTTAACGTTGAACACTGAAGCTTTCTTT
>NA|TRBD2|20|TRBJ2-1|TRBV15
CATSRGSGTSGNPSYNEQFF
TGTGCCACCAGCAGAGGATCCGGGACTAGCGGTAATCCCTCCTACAATGAGCAGTTCTTC
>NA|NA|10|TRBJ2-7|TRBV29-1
CSVPSYEQYF
TGCAGCGTTCCGTCCTACGAGCAGTACTTC